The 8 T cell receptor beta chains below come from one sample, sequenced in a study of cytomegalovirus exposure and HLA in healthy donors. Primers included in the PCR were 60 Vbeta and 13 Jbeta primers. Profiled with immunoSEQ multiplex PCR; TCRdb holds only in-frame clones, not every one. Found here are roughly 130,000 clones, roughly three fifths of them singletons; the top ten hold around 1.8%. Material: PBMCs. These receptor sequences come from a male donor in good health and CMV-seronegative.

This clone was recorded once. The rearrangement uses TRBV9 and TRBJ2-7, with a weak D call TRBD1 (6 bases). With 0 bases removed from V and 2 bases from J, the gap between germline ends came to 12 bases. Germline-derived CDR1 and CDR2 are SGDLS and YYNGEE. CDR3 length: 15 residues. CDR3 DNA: TGTGCCAGCAGCGTAGCACCAGGGGCCCCCTACGAGCAGTACTTC. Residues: CASSVAPGAPYEQYF. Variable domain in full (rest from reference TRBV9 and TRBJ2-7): DSGVTQTPKHLITATGQRVTLRCSPRSGDLSVYWYQQSLDQGLQFLIQYYNGEERAKGNILERFSAQQFPDLHSELNLSSLELGDSALYFCASSVAPGAPYEQYFGPGTRLTVT.

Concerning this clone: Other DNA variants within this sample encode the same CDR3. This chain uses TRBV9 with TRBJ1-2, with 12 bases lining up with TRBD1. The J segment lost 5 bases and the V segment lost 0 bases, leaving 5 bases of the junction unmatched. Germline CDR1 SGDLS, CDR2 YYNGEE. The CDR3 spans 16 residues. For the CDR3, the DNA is TGTGCCAGCAGCGTAGGCGGGACAGGGGGCAAGTATGGCTACACCTTC. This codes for CASSVGGTGGKYGYTF.

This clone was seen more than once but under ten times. This CDR3 reads CASSQARAYEQYF. Written as DNA, the CDR3 is TGCGCCAGCAGCCAAGCCCGGGCCTACGAGCAGTACTTC. The V gene is TRBV4-3, the J gene TRBJ2-7; D remains unclear. Trimming cost V 1 base and J 2 bases, with 6 bases left between them. CDR1 and CDR2 (germline): LGHNA, YSLEER. This CDR3 is built from 13 residues.

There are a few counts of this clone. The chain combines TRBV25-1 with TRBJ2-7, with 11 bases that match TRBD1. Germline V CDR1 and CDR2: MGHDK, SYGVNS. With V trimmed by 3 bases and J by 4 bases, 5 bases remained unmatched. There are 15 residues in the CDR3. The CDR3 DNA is TGTGCCAGCAGTGACAAACGGGACAGGGGGTACGAGCAGTACTTC. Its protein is CASSDKRDRGYEQYF.

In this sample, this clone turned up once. CDR3 DNA: TGTGCCAGCAGCTTGGGTCAGGAGAACACCGGGGAGCTGTTTTTT. It is translated as CASSLGQENTGELFF. The genes are TRBV7-7 and TRBJ2-2; D is unresolved. The CDR3 runs 15 residues. V lost 3 bases and J lost 1, with 9 bases in between. The germline CDR1 and CDR2 sequences are SSHAT and FNYEAQ (reference sequence).

CDR3 residues: CASSLPKNIQYF. The CDR3 nucleotides read TGTGCCAGCAGCCTCCCTAAAAACATTCAGTACTTC. This chain uses TRBV7-2 with TRBJ2-4, with D hard to call. The CDR3 consists of 12 residues. V was pared by 5 bases and J by 4 bases, with 6 bases between. Germline CDR1 and CDR2: SGHTA and FQGNSA.

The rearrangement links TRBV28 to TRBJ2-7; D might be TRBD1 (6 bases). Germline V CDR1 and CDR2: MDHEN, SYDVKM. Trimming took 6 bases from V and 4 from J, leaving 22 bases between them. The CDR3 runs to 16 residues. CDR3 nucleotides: TGTGCCAGCAGCCCCTGGGACCGCAAAAGGGGGTACGAGCAGTACTTC. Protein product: CASSPWDRKRGYEQYF.

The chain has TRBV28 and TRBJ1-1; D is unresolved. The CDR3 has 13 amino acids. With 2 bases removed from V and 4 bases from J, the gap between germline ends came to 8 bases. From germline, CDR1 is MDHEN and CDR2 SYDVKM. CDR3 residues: CASSLEYSTEAFF. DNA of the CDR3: TGTGCCAGCAGTTTAGAGTACAGCACTGAAGCTTTCTTT.